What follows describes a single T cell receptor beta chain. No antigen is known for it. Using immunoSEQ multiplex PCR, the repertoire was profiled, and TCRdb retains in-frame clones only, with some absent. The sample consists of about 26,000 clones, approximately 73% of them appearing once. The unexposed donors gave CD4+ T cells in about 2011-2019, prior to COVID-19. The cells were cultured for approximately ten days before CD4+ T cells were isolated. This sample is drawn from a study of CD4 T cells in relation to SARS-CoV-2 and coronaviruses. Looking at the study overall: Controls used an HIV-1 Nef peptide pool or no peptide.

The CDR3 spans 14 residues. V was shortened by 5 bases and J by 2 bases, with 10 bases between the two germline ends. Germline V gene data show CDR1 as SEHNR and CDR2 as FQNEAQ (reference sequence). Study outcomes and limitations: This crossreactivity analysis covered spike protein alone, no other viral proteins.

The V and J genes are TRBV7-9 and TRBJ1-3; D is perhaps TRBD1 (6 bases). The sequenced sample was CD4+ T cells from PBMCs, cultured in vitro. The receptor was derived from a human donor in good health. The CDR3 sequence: CASSTNRAGNTIYF. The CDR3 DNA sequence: TGTGCCAGCAGCACCAACAGGGCTGGAAACACCATATATTTT.